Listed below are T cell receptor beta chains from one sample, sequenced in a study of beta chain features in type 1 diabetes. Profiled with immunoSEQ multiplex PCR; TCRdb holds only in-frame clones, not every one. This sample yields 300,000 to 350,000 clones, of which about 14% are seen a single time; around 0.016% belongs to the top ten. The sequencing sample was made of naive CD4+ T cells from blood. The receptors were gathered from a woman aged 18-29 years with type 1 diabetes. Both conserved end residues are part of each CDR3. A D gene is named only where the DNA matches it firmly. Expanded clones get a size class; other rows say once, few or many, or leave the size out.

TGTGCCAGCTCAATGGCAGGGGGCACTCAGCCCCAGCATTTT,CASSMAGGTQPQHF,TRBD1,TRBV6-6,few,TRBJ1-5
TGTGCCAGCAGCTTATTATTTGTAGGCCAGGGCTATGAGCAGTTCTTC,CASSLLFVGQGYEQFF,.,TRBV7-9,.,TRBJ2-1
TGTGCCTGGAGTCCCTTGACCTACGCGGGCTATGGCTACACCTTC,CAWSPLTYAGYGYTF,.,TRBV30,.,TRBJ1-2
TGTGCCAGCAGTTTAACGGGGGACAATGAGCAGTTCTTC,CASSLTGDNEQFF,.,TRBV28,.,TRBJ2-1
TGTGCCAGCAGCGCAGCGGGAGGGGCTGAGACCCAGTACTTC,CASSAAGGAETQYF,TRBD2,TRBV7-6,.,TRBJ2-5
TGTGCCAGCAGTTGGAGCAATGAGCAGTTCTTC,CASSWSNEQFF,.,TRBV5-4,.,TRBJ2-1
TGTGCCGCCGGGGCTAGCGGGACAGATACGCAGTATTTT,CAAGASGTDTQYF,TRBD2,TRBV11-2,.,TRBJ2-3
TGTGCCAGCAGCTTCGACAGGCAGCTTAAGCAGACTTTC,CASSFDRQLKQTF,.,TRBV5-4,.,TRBJ2-6
TGCAGCGGGAACCGGGACAGGTACAATGAGCAGTTCTTC,CSGNRDRYNEQFF,TRBD1,TRBV29-1,.,TRBJ2-1
TGTGCCAGCAGCCCTCGGATTGTCGGGGGGGACCGAGGACTTAACACCGGGGAGCTGTTTTTT,CASSPRIVGGDRGLNTGELFF,.,TRBV21-1,few,TRBJ2-2
TGTGCCAGTAGTATCGGGCCAGGGGTTGGCGGGAGGGCCGGGGATGAGCAGTTCTTC,CASSIGPGVGGRAGDEQFF,TRBD2,TRBV19,few,TRBJ2-1
TGTGCCTGGAGCGAGACAGGGATGGCTTTCTTT,CAWSETGMAFF,TRBD1,TRBV30,.,TRBJ1-1
TGCGCCAGCAGCCCAACAGGGGGCACCTCCTACGAGCAGTACTTC,CASSPTGGTSYEQYF,TRBD1,TRBV5-1,few,TRBJ2-7
TGTGCCAGCAGCTTAGGGGGCCGGGACTTTGATACGCAGTATTTT,CASSLGGRDFDTQYF,.,TRBV11-2,.,TRBJ2-3
TGTGCCAGCAGCTTGGTGGGAGACACTGAAGCTTTCTTT,CASSLVGDTEAFF,.,TRBV5-4,few,TRBJ1-1
TGTGCCAGCAGCTTTCTTGGGGCGGATACGCAGTATTTT,CASSFLGADTQYF,.,TRBV11-3,few,TRBJ2-3
TGCGCCAGCAGCTCGCAAGGGGGATTAGCCAAAAACATTCAGTACTTC,CASSSQGGLAKNIQYF,.,TRBV5-1,few,TRBJ2-4
TGTGCCAGCAGCCCCCAGGCTTCTATCCTCCCCAATGAGCAGTTCTTC,CASSPQASILPNEQFF,.,TRBV9,few,TRBJ2-1
TGTGCCAGCAGCTTAATTCGGGGACAGGACACAGATACGCAGTATTTT,CASSLIRGQDTDTQYF,TRBD1,TRBV7-9,few,TRBJ2-3
TGCAGCGTTGGCAGGGGATTACAGGAAAAACTGTTTTTT,CSVGRGLQEKLFF,.,TRBV29-1,few,TRBJ1-4
TGTGCCAGCTCACTAACGGACAGAGACAATGAGCAGTTCTTC,CASSLTDRDNEQFF,.,TRBV18,.,TRBJ2-1
TGTGCCAGCAGTTTGGGACAGGGCTATCAGCCCCAGCATTTT,CASSLGQGYQPQHF,TRBD1,TRBV27,few,TRBJ1-5
TGTGCCAGCAGCTTAGGGCCGCCAGGGGGTCAAGAGACCCAGTACTTC,CASSLGPPGGQETQYF,TRBD1,TRBV7-9,few,TRBJ2-5
TGTGCCTGGAGTGTGGCCCGAACTAGCGGGAAGGCTAACGAGCAGTACTTC,CAWSVARTSGKANEQYF,TRBD2,TRBV30,few,TRBJ2-7
TGTGCCAGCAGTTTTTCTAACAGGGGGCCGGACTTC,CASSFSNRGPDF,TRBD1,TRBV28,few,TRBJ2-5
TGTGCCAGCAGCTTAGCGCGTCACACAGGTGGCAATGAGCAGTTCTTC,CASSLARHTGGNEQFF,.,TRBV7-2,few,TRBJ2-1